The 27 T cell receptor beta chains in this list originate from one sample, sequenced in a study of blood T cells in healthy people across ages. For the second PCR, which ran for about 6 to 11 cycles, a sample-barcoded 5' primer and a J-beta primer mix were used. TCRdb called the 5' RACE reads again in MiXCR, with one record for every CDR3 protein. Here the sample spans roughly 1.7 million distinct CDR3 sequences, roughly 30% being singletons. Specimen: blood. The receptors originated from a woman in her 30s in good health.

This clonotype was found many times. The CDR3 DNA reads TGTGCCAGCAGTTTGACAGGGGGCGTCTATGGCTACACCTTC. Encoded protein: CASSLTGGVYGYTF. The rearrangement uses TRBV27 and TRBJ1-2; 10 bases agree with TRBD1. The V and J ends lost 3 bases and 4 bases, in that order; junction bases with no gene match: 2. The CDR3 runs to 14 residues. Germline V gene lookup returns CDR1 MNHEY and CDR2 SMNVEV (reference sequence).

Many counts were recorded for this clonotype. The CDR3 reads CSVHPSGQPYNEQFF. The CDR3 DNA follows: TGCAGCGTTCACCCTTCGGGACAGCCTTACAATGAGCAGTTCTTC. This chain uses TRBV29-1 with TRBJ2-1; 7 bases are shared with TRBD1. J lost 4 bases, V lost 5 bases, and 11 bases had no gene match. This CDR3 contains 15 residues. Germline CDR1 is SQVTM and CDR2 is ANQGSEA.

This chain connects TRBV9 to TRBJ2-1; 7 bases map to TRBD1. Germline V lookup: CDR1 SGDLS, CDR2 YYNGEE. Losses at the gene ends were 3 bases for V and 4 bases for J; bases not matched to a gene: 10. The CDR3 is 16 amino acids. The CDR3 DNA is TGTGCCAGCAGCGCGACAGGGAGAGGGAAATACAATGAGCAGTTCTTC. As protein: CASSATGRGKYNEQFF.

This clonotype was picked up a small number of times. The V and J genes are TRBV2 and TRBJ2-7; 10 bases match TRBD2. The length of the CDR3 is 15 residues. Germline CDR1 and CDR2: SNHLY and FYNNEI. With 6 bases clipped from V and 0 bases from J, the junction kept 5 bases outside the gene matches. CDR3 DNA: TGTGCCAGCAGGTCAACTAGCGGGGTCTCCTACGAGCAGTACTTC. Translated, it gives CASRSTSGVSYEQYF.

The V call is TRBV5-4, the J call TRBJ2-1; D possibly corresponds to TRBD1 (5 bases). V was pared by 1 base and J by 9 bases, with 11 bases between. The CDR3 contains 13 residues. CDR1 is SGHNT, CDR2 YYREEE, per germline (reference sequence). The CDR3 sequence: CASSLKLGVEQFF. The DNA of the CDR3 is TGTGCCAGCAGCTTGAAGTTAGGGGTTGAGCAGTTCTTC.

The chain recombines TRBV7-9 with TRBJ2-4, with 9 bases identical to TRBD1. With 0 bases clipped from V and 0 bases from J, the junction kept 12 bases outside the gene matches. Germline V gene data show CDR1 as SEHNR and CDR2 as FQNEAQ (reference sequence). The CDR3 has 20 residues. The CDR3 loop is CASSLATGTGNTIAKNIQYF. Here the CDR3 DNA reads TGTGCCAGCAGCTTAGCGACCGGGACAGGGAATACAATAGCCAAAAACATTCAGTACTTC.

The chain has TRBV3-1 and TRBJ1-5; 8 bases line up with TRBD1. The ends lost 4 bases at V and 0 bases at J; junction bases unmatched: 14. This CDR3 comprises 19 residues. The germline CDR1 and CDR2 sequences are LGHDT and YNNKEL (reference sequence). This CDR3 reads CASSPNPTGEGISNQPQHF. Written as DNA, the CDR3 is TGTGCCAGCAGCCCGAACCCGACAGGGGAAGGAATTAGCAATCAGCCCCAGCATTTT.

This clonotype was seen more than once but under ten times. The chain couples TRBV13 to TRBJ2-3; possibly TRBD1 for D (5 bases). The V gene lost 4 bases and the J gene lost 0 bases, with 11 bases spanning the gap. Germline lookup yields CDR1 PRHDT and CDR2 FYEKMQ (reference sequence). The CDR3 runs to 15 residues. CDR3: CASSYSPGSTDTQYF. Written as DNA, the CDR3 is TGTGCCAGCAGCTATAGCCCAGGGAGCACAGATACGCAGTATTTT.

This clonotype came up many times. This sequence joins TRBV4-1 and TRBJ2-7, with 8 bases fitting TRBD2. The junction had 11 bases not matched to a gene; V was cut back by 1 base and J by 3 bases. The CDR3 consists of 17 residues. Germline V gene sequence: CDR1 MGHRA, CDR2 YSYEKL. CDR3 DNA: TGCGCCAGCAGCCAAGGATCAACCGGGACTAGACGCTACGAGCAGTACTTC. It translates to CASSQGSTGTRRYEQYF.

The V gene is TRBV6-1, the J gene TRBJ1-2, with a possible D match to TRBD1 (5 bases). Germline values: CDR1 MNHNS, CDR2 SASEGT. The CDR3 has 17 residues. V was trimmed by 2 bases and J by 1 base, leaving 17 bases between them. CDR3 coding DNA: TGTGCCAGCAGTGAATTTTTGCCAGGGCCTGTTAACTATGGCTACACCTTC. Its protein is CASSEFLPGPVNYGYTF.

The table lists this clonotype with a few counts. V usage is TRBV4-1 and J usage is TRBJ1-2; D might be TRBD1 (5 bases). Germline V lookup: CDR1 MGHRA, CDR2 YSYEKL. This CDR3 is 15 amino acids long. V shed 3 bases and J shed 7 bases, with 18 bases lying between them. The CDR3 sequence is CASSHPWDVGGGYTF. CDR3 DNA sequence: TGCGCCAGCAGCCATCCTTGGGACGTTGGGGGTGGCTACACCTTC.

This clonotype came up a few times. The J gene is TRBJ2-7, the V gene TRBV14; 7 bases map to TRBD1. With V trimmed by 4 bases and J by 6 bases, 6 bases remained unmatched. The CDR3 runs 13 residues. Germline values: CDR1 SGHDN, CDR2 FVKESK. This CDR3 reads CASSPQQGTEQYF. The CDR3 DNA sequence: TGTGCCAGCAGCCCCCAACAGGGGACCGAGCAGTACTTC.

J is TRBJ2-2 and V is TRBV5-1, with D hard to call. CDR1 is SGHRS, CDR2 YFSETQ, per germline. The ends were cut back, 2 bases at V and 3 bases at J, with 5 bases in the middle. The CDR3 is made up of 13 amino acids. The CDR3 here is CASSFEYTGELFF. CDR3 nucleotide sequence: TGCGCCAGCAGCTTTGAGTACACCGGGGAGCTGTTTTTT.

V and J are TRBV29-1 and TRBJ2-5; 8 nucleotides match TRBD2. V lost 7 bases to trimming and J lost 2 bases; unmatched junction nucleotides: 12. The V gene's germline CDR1 is SQVTM and CDR2 ANQGSEA. The CDR3 has 15 amino acids. The CDR3 DNA reads as TGCAGCGCTCATCGGGGGGGGAACCTGCAAGAGACCCAGTACTTC. Translated, it gives CSAHRGGNLQETQYF.

The J gene is TRBJ2-7, the V gene TRBV6-2 or TRBV6-3; possibly TRBD2 for D (6 bases). Germline lookup yields CDR1 MNHEY and CDR2 SVGEGT. The CDR3 loop spans 13 amino acids. Trimming cost V 5 bases and J 7 bases, with 15 bases left between them. The CDR3 protein is CASSPGASNEQYF. CDR3 bases: TGTGCCAGCAGTCCGGGAGCAAGTAATGAGCAGTACTTC.

This clonotype has ten or more counts. V gene TRBV9 combines with J gene TRBJ2-3, with D unresolved. V was trimmed by 2 bases and J by 1 base, leaving 8 bases between them. Germline V gene lookup returns CDR1 SGDLS and CDR2 YYNGEE. CDR3 length: 14 amino acids. The CDR3 DNA follows: TGTGCCAGCAGCGTCCTGACTGGCACAGATACGCAGTATTTT. Its translation: CASSVLTGTDTQYF.

The chain couples TRBV28 to TRBJ2-5; D unclear. The J call may be in error: the DNA end matches TRBJ2-7 better. The CDR3 covers 14 residues. Germline V gene sequence: CDR1 MDHEN, CDR2 SYDVKM. The CDR3 DNA sequence: TGTGCCAGCAGTCAAACCGACCGAACCTACGAGCAGTACTTC. Protein product: CASSQTDRTYEQYF.

V usage is TRBV27 and J usage is TRBJ1-1; TRBD1 agrees at 7 bases. In germline, CDR1 is MNHEY, CDR2 SMNVEV (reference sequence). CDR3 length: 14 residues. The trim removed 5 bases at V and 0 bases at J, leaving 3 bases unmatched. CDR3 region: CASSTDRVNTEAFF. CDR3 sequence (DNA): TGTGCCAGCAGTACCGACAGGGTGAACACTGAAGCTTTCTTT.

This clonotype was observed a few times. This chain links TRBV20-1 with TRBJ2-2; 8 nucleotides line up with TRBD1. The V gene's germline CDR1 is DFQATT and CDR2 SNEGSKA (reference sequence). The CDR3 is 17 residues long. With V trimmed by 3 bases and J by 1 base, 10 bases remained unmatched. The CDR3 reads CSARGTTGGVNTGELFF. CDR3 sequence (DNA): TGCAGTGCTAGGGGGACAACAGGGGGTGTGAACACCGGGGAGCTGTTTTTT.

The table lists this clonotype with a few counts. Here the CDR3 DNA reads TGTGCCAGCATCTGGGGGTCGATGAACACTGAAGCTTTCTTT. It codes for CASIWGSMNTEAFF. The chain links TRBV6-1 to TRBJ1-1; tentatively, D is TRBD1 (5 bases). The ends were cut back, 7 bases at V and 0 bases at J, with 12 bases in the middle. Germline-derived CDR1 and CDR2 are MNHNS and SASEGT. The CDR3 spans 14 residues.

This clonotype was picked up many times. The chain has TRBV7-3 and TRBJ2-3; TRBD2 matches at 7 bases. V trimming: 5 bases; J trimming: 1 base; junction bases outside the gene matches: 3. The CDR3 loop spans 14 amino acids. The V gene's germline CDR1 is SGHTA and CDR2 FQGTGA. CDR3 sequence (DNA): TGTGCCAGCAGCCAGCTAGCGGGCACAGATACGCAGTATTTT. Translating gives CASSQLAGTDTQYF.

V and J are TRBV29-1 and TRBJ2-1; possibly TRBD1 for D (6 bases). CDR1 is SQVTM, CDR2 ANQGSEA, per germline. Trimming took off 7 bases at V and 7 bases at J, with 14 bases between the two ends. The CDR3 runs 12 residues. In nucleotides, the CDR3 is TGCAGCGGGACAGTCCTCTTGAATGAGCAGTTCTTC. Translated: CSGTVLLNEQFF.

This clonotype was observed a few times. The chain employs TRBV20-1 and TRBJ2-4, with 12 bases lining up with TRBD2. The CDR3 extends over 18 amino acids. V trimming: 5 bases; J trimming: 8 bases; junction bases outside the gene matches: 19. Germline CDR1 DFQATT, CDR2 SNEGSKA (reference sequence). CDR3 amino acids: CSARLMTSGGGPLYIQYF. In DNA form, the CDR3 reads TGCAGTGCTCGCCTAATGACTAGCGGGGGTGGGCCCCTCTACATTCAGTACTTC.

CDR3 in DNA: TGTGCCAGCAGCTCCGAAGCGGGACAGGGGAACTATGGCTACACCTTC. Amino acid sequence: CASSSEAGQGNYGYTF. The rearrangement uses TRBV7-9 and TRBJ1-2; 10 bases map to TRBD1. Germline V CDR1 and CDR2: SEHNR, FQNEAQ (reference sequence). CDR3 length equals 16 residues. V gave up 4 bases and J gave up 2 bases; unmatched junction bases: 7.

The table lists this clonotype with a few counts. The genes are TRBV25-1 and TRBJ2-5; D may be TRBD1 (5 bases). Germline V CDR1 and CDR2: MGHDK, SYGVNS. The CDR3 runs to 15 residues. Trimming cost V 0 bases and J 11 bases, with 19 bases left between them. Here the CDR3 DNA reads TGTGCCAGCAGTGAATATAGGGGTTCGGCCGTTCGGCAGTACTTC. This translates into CASSEYRGSAVRQYF.

This rearrangement joins TRBV24-1 to TRBJ2-5, with D tentatively TRBD2 (5 bases). Per the germline V gene, CDR1 is KGHDR and CDR2 is SFDVKD. The CDR3 consists of 15 residues. Trimming cost V 5 bases and J 11 bases, with 23 bases left between them. CDR3 in DNA: TGTGCCACCAGTGCCGCGGGCGAAAGTCCCTACGGGCAGTACTTC. Its translation: CATSAAGESPYGQYF.

The chain links TRBV9 to TRBJ1-6, with 9 bases identical to TRBD1. The CDR3 spans 15 residues. Germline V CDR1 and CDR2: SGDLS, YYNGEE. J was trimmed by 6 bases and V by 2 bases; bases with no gene match: 3. Here the CDR3 reads CASSVLDRGNSPLHF. The CDR3 DNA sequence: TGTGCCAGCAGCGTCTTGGACAGGGGTAATTCACCCCTCCACTTT.